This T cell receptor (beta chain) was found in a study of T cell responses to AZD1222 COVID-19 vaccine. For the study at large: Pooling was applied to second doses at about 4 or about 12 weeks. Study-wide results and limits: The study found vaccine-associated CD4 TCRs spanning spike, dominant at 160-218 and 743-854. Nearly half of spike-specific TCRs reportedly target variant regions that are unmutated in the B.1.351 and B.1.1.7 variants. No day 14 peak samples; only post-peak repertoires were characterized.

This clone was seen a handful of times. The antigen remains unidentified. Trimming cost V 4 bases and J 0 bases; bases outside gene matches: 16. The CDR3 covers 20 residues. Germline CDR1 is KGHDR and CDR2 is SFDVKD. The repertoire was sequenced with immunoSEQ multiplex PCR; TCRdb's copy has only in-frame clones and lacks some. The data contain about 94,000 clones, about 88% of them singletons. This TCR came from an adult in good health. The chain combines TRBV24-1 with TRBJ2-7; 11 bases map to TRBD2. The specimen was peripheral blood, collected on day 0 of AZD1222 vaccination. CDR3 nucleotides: TGTGCCACCAGTGACCAGGCGGGGCTAGCGGGGGGCCTGTCCTCCTACGAGCAGTACTTC. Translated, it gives CATSDQAGLAGGLSSYEQYF.